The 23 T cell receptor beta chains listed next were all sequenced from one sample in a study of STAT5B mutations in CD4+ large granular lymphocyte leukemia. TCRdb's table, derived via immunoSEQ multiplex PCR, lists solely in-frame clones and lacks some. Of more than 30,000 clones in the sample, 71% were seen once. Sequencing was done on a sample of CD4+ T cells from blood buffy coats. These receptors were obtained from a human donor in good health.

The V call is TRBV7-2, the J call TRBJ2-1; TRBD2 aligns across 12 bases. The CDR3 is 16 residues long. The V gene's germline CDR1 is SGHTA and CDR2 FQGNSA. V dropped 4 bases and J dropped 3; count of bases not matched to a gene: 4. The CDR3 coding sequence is TGTGCCAGCAGCTCACTAGCGGGGGGAAACTACAATGAGCAGTTCTTC. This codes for CASSSLAGGNYNEQFF.

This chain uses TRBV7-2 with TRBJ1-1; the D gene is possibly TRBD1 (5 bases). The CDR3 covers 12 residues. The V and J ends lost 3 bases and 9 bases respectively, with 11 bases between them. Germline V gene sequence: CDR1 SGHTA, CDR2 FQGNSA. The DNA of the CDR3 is TGTGCCAGCAGCTTGGAAACAGGACAAGCTTTCTTT. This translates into CASSLETGQAFF.

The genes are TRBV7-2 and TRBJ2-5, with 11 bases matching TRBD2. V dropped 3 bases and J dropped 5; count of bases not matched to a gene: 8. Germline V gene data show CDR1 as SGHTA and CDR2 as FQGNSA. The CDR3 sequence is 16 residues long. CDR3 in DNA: TGTGCCAGCAGCTTTAGCCCTAGCGGGGGGAGGGAGACCCAGTACTTC. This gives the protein CASSFSPSGGRETQYF.

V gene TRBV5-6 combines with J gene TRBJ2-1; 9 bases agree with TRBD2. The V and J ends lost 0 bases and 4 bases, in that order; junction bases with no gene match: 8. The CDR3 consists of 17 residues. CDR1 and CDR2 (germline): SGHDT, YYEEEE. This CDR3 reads CASSLEGSGGVYNEQFF. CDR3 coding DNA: TGTGCCAGCAGCTTGGAGGGTAGCGGGGGCGTATACAATGAGCAGTTCTTC. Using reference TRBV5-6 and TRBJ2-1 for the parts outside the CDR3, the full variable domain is DAGVTQSPTHLIKTRGQQVTLRCSPKSGHDTVSWYQQALGQGPQFIFQYYEEEERQRGNFPDRFSGHQFPNYSSELNVNALLLGDSALYLCASSLEGSGGVYNEQFFGPGTRLTVL.

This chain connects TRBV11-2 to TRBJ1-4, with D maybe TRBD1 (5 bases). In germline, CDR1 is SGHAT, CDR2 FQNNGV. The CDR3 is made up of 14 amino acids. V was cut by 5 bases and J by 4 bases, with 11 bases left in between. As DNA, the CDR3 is TGTGCCAGCAGCCCAGGGCTTGGTAATGAAAAACTGTTTTTT. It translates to CASSPGLGNEKLFF.

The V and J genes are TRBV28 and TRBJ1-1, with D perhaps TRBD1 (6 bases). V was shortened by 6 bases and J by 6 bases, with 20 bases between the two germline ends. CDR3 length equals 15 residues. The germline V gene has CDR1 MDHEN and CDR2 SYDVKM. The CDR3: CASSPMTGPQAEAFF. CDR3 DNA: TGTGCCAGCAGCCCAATGACAGGCCCCCAGGCTGAAGCTTTCTTT.

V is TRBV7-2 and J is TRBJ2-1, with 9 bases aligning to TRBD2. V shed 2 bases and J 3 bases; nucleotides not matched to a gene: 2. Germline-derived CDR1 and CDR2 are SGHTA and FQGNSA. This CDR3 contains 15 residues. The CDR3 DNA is TGTGCCAGCAGCTTATTAGCGGGGGTCTACAATGAGCAGTTCTTC. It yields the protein CASSLLAGVYNEQFF.

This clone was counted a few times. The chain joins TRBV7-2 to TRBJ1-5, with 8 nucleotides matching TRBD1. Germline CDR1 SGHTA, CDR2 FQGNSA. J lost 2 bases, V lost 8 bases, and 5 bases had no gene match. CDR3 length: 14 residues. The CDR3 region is CASGQGRGNQPQHF. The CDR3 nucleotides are TGTGCCAGCGGACAGGGAAGAGGCAATCAGCCCCAGCATTTT.

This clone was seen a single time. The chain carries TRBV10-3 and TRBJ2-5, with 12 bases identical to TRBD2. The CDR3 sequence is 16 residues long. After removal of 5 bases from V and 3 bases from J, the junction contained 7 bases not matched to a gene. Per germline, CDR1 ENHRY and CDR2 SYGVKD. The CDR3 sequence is CAISPTLAGGEETQYF. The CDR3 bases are TGTGCCATCAGTCCGACACTAGCGGGGGGAGAAGAGACCCAGTACTTC.

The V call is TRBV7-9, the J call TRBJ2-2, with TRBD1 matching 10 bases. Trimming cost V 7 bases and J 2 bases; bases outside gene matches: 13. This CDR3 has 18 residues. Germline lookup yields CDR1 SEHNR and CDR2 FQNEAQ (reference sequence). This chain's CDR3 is CASTRPSGTGANTGELFF. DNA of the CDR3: TGTGCCAGCACCAGACCCTCCGGGACAGGGGCCAACACCGGGGAGCTGTTTTTT. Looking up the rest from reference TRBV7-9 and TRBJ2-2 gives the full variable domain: DTGVSQNPRHKITKRGQNVTFRCDPISEHNRLYWYRQTLGQGPEFLTYFQNEAQLEKSRLLSDRFSAERPKGSFSTLEIQRTEQGDSAMYLCASTRPSGTGANTGELFFGEGSRLTVL.

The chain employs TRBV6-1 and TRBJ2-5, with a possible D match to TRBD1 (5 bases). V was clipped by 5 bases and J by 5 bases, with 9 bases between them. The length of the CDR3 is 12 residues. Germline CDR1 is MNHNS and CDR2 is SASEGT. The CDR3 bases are TGTGCCAGCAGTAGGAAGGGGGAGACCCAGTACTTC. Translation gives CASSRKGETQYF.

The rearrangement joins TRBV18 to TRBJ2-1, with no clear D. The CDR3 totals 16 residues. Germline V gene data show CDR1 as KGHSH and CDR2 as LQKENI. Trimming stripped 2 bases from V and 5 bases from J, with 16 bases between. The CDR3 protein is CASSPSNMGQHNEQFF. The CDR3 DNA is TGTGCCAGCTCACCAAGTAACATGGGTCAACACAATGAGCAGTTCTTC.

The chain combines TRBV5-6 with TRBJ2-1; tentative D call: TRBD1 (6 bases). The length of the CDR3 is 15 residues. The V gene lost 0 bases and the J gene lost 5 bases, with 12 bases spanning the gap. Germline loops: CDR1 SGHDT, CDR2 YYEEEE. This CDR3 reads CASSLVGQTDNEQFF. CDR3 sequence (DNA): TGTGCCAGCAGCTTGGTAGGACAGACCGACAATGAGCAGTTCTTC.

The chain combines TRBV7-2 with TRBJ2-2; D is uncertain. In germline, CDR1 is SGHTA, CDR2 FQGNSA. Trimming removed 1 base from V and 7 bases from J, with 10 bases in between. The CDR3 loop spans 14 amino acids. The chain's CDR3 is CASSLGHLLGELFF. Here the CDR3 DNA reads TGTGCCAGCAGCTTAGGGCACCTCCTCGGGGAGCTGTTTTTT.

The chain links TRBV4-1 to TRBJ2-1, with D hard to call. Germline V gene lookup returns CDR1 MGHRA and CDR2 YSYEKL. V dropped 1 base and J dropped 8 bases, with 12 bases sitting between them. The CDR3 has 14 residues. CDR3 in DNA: TGCGCCAGCAGCCAAGGGGTCGGGCCCTATGAGCAGTTCTTC. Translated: CASSQGVGPYEQFF.

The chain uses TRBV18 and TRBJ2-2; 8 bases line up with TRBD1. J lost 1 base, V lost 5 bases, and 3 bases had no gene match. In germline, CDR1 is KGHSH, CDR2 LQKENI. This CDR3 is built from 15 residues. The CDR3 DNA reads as TGTGCCAGCTCAGACGGGACAGGGAACACCGGGGAGCTGTTTTTT. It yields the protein CASSDGTGNTGELFF.

The chain's CDR3 is CASSLGDQGVKTQYF. CDR3 coding DNA: TGTGCCAGCAGCTTGGGGGACCAGGGGGTGAAGACCCAGTACTTC. The chain is built from TRBV5-4 and TRBJ2-5; TRBD1 aligns across 7 bases. Germline V lookup: CDR1 SGHNT, CDR2 YYREEE (reference sequence). The V and J ends lost 0 bases and 6 bases, in that order; junction bases with no gene match: 8. The CDR3 runs 15 residues.

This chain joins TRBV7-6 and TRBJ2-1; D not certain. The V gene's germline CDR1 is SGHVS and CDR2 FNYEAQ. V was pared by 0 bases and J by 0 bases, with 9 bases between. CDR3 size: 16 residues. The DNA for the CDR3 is TGTGCCAGCAGCTTAGCGCCCCCTGGCTCCTACAATGAGCAGTTCTTC. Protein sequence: CASSLAPPGSYNEQFF.

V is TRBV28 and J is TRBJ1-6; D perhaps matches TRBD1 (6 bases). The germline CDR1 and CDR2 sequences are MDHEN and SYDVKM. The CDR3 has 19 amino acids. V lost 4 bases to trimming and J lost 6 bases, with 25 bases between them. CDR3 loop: CASSSLGGGPVLGNSPLHF. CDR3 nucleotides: TGTGCCAGCAGTTCCCTTGGGGGGGGCCCGGTCTTAGGTAATTCACCCCTCCACTTT.

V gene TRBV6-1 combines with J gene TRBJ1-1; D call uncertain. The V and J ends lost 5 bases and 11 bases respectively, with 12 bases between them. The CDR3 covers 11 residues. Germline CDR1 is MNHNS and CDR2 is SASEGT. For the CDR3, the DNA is TGTGCCAGCAGTCCGCGGTTCGGGGCTTTCTTT. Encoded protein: CASSPRFGAFF.

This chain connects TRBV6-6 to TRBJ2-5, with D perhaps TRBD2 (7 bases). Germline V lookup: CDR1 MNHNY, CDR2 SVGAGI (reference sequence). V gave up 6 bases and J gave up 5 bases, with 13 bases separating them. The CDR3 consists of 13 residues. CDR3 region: CASSPRGAETQYF. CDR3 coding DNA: TGTGCCAGCAGCCCCCGGGGGGCGGAGACCCAGTACTTC.

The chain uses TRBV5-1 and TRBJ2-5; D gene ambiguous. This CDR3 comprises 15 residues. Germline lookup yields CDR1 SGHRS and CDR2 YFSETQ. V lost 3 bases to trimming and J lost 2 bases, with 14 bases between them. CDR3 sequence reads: CASSSGYLKQETQYF. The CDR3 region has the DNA TGCGCCAGCAGCTCTGGTTACTTAAAACAAGAGACCCAGTACTTC.

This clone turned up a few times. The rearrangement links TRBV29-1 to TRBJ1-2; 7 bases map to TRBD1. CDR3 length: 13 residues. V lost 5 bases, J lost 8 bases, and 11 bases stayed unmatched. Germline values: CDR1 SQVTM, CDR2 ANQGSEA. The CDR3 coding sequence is TGCAGCGTTCCCGTTAAGGGGGCAAAGGGCTACACCTTC. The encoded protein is CSVPVKGAKGYTF.